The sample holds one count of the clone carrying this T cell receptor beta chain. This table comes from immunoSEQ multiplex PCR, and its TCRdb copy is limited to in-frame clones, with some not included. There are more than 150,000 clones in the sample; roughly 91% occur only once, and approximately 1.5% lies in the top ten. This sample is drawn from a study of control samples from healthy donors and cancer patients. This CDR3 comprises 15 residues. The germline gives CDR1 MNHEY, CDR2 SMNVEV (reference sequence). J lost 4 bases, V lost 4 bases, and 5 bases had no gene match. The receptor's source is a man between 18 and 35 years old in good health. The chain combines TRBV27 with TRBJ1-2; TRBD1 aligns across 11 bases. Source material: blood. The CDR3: CASSSWTGGSYGYTF. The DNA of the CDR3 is TGTGCCAGCAGTTCCTGGACAGGGGGCTCCTATGGCTACACCTTC.